These 30 T cell receptor beta chains were sequenced from one sample in a study of blood T cell repertoires in COVID-19. The table came from immunoSEQ multiplex PCR; TCRdb's copy has only in-frame clones and leaves some out. The table has approximately 210,000 clones, about four fifths seen once. Source material: peripheral blood. The receptor source for this set is a woman aged 40 to 50 with acute or convalescent COVID-19.

V usage is TRBV10-3 and J usage is TRBJ2-1; 7 nucleotides agree with TRBD2. Trimming took 10 bases from V and 0 from J; bases not matched to a gene: 9. This CDR3 comprises 15 residues. Germline V CDR1 and CDR2: ENHRY, SYGVKD. This chain's CDR3 is CATLEAGSSYNEQFF. For the CDR3, the DNA is TGTGCCACTTTAGAAGCGGGGAGCTCCTACAATGAGCAGTTCTTC.

V is TRBV5-1 and J is TRBJ2-7; D not certain. From germline, CDR1 is SGHRS and CDR2 YFSETQ. This CDR3 is built from 13 residues. V was pared by 0 bases and J by 3 bases, with 7 bases between. The CDR3 nucleotides read TGCGCCAGCAGCTTGGAATCAGGCTACGAGCAGTACTTC. It yields the protein CASSLESGYEQYF.

V is TRBV20-1 and J is TRBJ2-5; no definite D call. The germline V gene has CDR1 DFQATT and CDR2 SNEGSKA (reference sequence). The CDR3 is 11 amino acids. Trimming removed 6 bases from V and 5 bases from J, with 10 bases in between. Here the CDR3 reads CSAGSAETQYF. CDR3 bases: TGCAGTGCCGGAAGCGCGGAGACCCAGTACTTC.

The chain's CDR3 is CASSYSTGNQPQHF. The CDR3 DNA reads TGTGCCAGCAGTTACAGCACGGGAAATCAGCCCCAGCATTTT. This chain links TRBV6-5 with TRBJ1-5; no clear D. Trimming took off 2 bases at V and 4 bases at J, with 9 bases between the two ends. The length of the CDR3 is 14 residues. The V gene's germline CDR1 is MNHEY and CDR2 SVGAGI.

Only a few counts were recorded for this clone. The rearrangement joins TRBV5-1 to TRBJ2-1; possibly TRBD1 for D (5 bases). CDR1 is SGHRS and CDR2 is YFSETQ in the germline V gene. The CDR3 length is 15 residues. V dropped 4 bases and J dropped 0 bases, with 11 bases sitting between them. CDR3 protein: CASSLGQSSYNEQFF. CDR3 nucleotide sequence: TGCGCCAGCAGCCTCGGACAAAGCTCCTACAATGAGCAGTTCTTC.

The CDR3 loop reads CASSANPTGLGIYEQYF. The CDR3 nucleotides read TGCGCCAGCAGCGCGAACCCGACAGGGTTGGGGATATACGAGCAGTACTTC. The chain employs TRBV5-1 and TRBJ2-7; 7 bases align to TRBD1. V shed 4 bases, J shed 4 bases, and the junction held 17 bases outside the gene matches. Germline V gives CDR1 SGHRS, CDR2 YFSETQ. The CDR3 sequence is 17 residues long.

The CDR3, as DNA: TGCAGTGCCCAATTTCAAGAGACCCAGTACTTC. Its translation: CSAQFQETQYF. The J gene is TRBJ2-5, the V gene TRBV20-1; no reliable D call. This CDR3 has 11 amino acids. The V and J ends lost 6 bases and 2 bases respectively, with 7 bases between them. Germline V gene lookup returns CDR1 DFQATT and CDR2 SNEGSKA (reference sequence).

This clone was detected a few times. The J gene is TRBJ2-3, the V gene TRBV11-1; weak D call: TRBD2 (6 bases). Trimming cost V 5 bases and J 2 bases, with 11 bases left between them. The CDR3 covers 14 residues. Germline V gene sequence: CDR1 SGHAT, CDR2 FQDESV (reference sequence). CDR3 sequence reads: CASSLGLNTDTQYF. The CDR3 DNA follows: TGTGCCAGCAGCCTCGGACTAAACACAGATACGCAGTATTTT. Using reference TRBV11-1 and TRBJ2-3 for the parts outside the CDR3, the full variable domain is EAEVAQSPRYKITEKSQAVAFWCDPISGHATLYWYRQILGQGPELLVQFQDESVVDDSQLPKDRFSAERLKGVDSTLKIQPAELGDSAMYLCASSLGLNTDTQYFGPGTRLTVL.

This clone was seen more than once but under ten times. The chain joins TRBV7-9 to TRBJ2-3; 11 bases are shared with TRBD2. Germline V gives CDR1 SEHNR, CDR2 FQNEAQ (reference sequence). V lost 4 bases and J lost 1; bases outside the gene matches: 4. This CDR3 region has 16 residues. The CDR3, as DNA: TGTGCCAGCAGCTCGGGACTAGCGGTTGGCACAGATACGCAGTATTTT. Translation gives CASSSGLAVGTDTQYF. Full variable domain (rest looked up from reference TRBV7-9 and TRBJ2-3): DTGVSQNPRHKITKRGQNVTFRCDPISEHNRLYWYRQTLGQGPEFLTYFQNEAQLEKSRLLSDRFSAERPKGSFSTLEIQRTEQGDSAMYLCASSSGLAVGTDTQYFGPGTRLTVL.

V and J are TRBV19 and TRBJ1-5; 8 bases map to TRBD1. The length of the CDR3 is 15 residues. In germline, CDR1 is LNHDA, CDR2 SQIVND (reference sequence). J was trimmed by 7 bases and V by 5 bases; bases with no gene match: 10. The CDR3 nucleotides read TGTGCCAGTAGTCAATCAGGGGGCGGTCTCCAGCCCCAGCATTTT. This translates into CASSQSGGGLQPQHF.

The chain is built from TRBV4-1 and TRBJ1-2, with 10 bases aligning to TRBD1. This CDR3 has 15 residues. J lost 8 bases, V lost 4 bases, and 10 bases had no gene match. CDR1 is MGHRA, CDR2 YSYEKL, per germline. The CDR3 DNA is TGCGCCAGCAGCCTCGTGGGACAGGGGAGAGAGGGCTACACCTTC. Protein product: CASSLVGQGREGYTF.

The V and J genes are TRBV5-1 and TRBJ2-1, with D possibly matching TRBD1 (6 bases). The germline CDR1 and CDR2 sequences are SGHRS and YFSETQ. This CDR3 has 15 residues. Trimming shortened V by 2 bases and J by 9 bases, and 18 bases separated the two germline ends. CDR3 in DNA: TGCGCCAGCAGCTTCCCTTCGGCAGGGGCCGGTGAGCAGTTCTTC. It yields the protein CASSFPSAGAGEQFF.

This clone was seen only a few times. V gene TRBV7-9 combines with J gene TRBJ2-7, with TRBD2 as a possible D gene (6 bases). In germline, CDR1 is SEHNR, CDR2 FQNEAQ (reference sequence). The CDR3 covers 14 residues. V was trimmed by 1 base and J by 3 bases, leaving 10 bases between them. As DNA, the CDR3 is TGTGCCAGCAGCTTAGGGCGGGGCCTCTACGAGCAGTACTTC. Residues: CASSLGRGLYEQYF.

The chain recombines TRBV5-5 with TRBJ1-6, with 9 nucleotides matching TRBD1. The ends lost 4 bases at V and 4 bases at J; junction bases unmatched: 3. Germline CDR1 and CDR2: SGHKS and YYEKEE (reference sequence). This CDR3 has 15 amino acids. CDR3 region: CASSGQGMYNSPLHF. The CDR3 DNA follows: TGTGCCAGCAGCGGACAGGGGATGTATAATTCACCCCTCCACTTT.

V usage is TRBV18 and J usage is TRBJ1-1, with a possible D match to TRBD1 (6 bases). From germline, CDR1 is KGHSH and CDR2 LQKENI. Deletions cut 2 bases from V and 8 bases from J, with 15 bases between. The CDR3 is made up of 14 amino acids. CDR3 loop: CASSPETGGMEAFF. CDR3 coding DNA: TGTGCCAGCTCACCAGAGACAGGCGGCATGGAAGCTTTCTTT.

The table lists this clone with a count of one. The chain links TRBV6-6 to TRBJ1-2; D call uncertain. V was shortened by 1 base and J by 6 bases, with 12 bases between the two germline ends. Germline CDR1 is MNHNY and CDR2 is SVGAGI (reference sequence). This CDR3 has 14 amino acids. CDR3 DNA sequence: TGTGCCAGCAGTTACTTAAGGGAGATAGATGGCTACACCTTC. Its translation: CASSYLREIDGYTF.

The chain is built from TRBV27 and TRBJ2-1; 8 positions agree with TRBD1. Germline trimming cut 5 bases from V and 0 bases from J; bases unmatched to any gene: 6. Looked up from germline, CDR1 is MNHEY and CDR2 is SMNVEV (reference sequence). The CDR3 consists of 16 residues. CDR3 sequence reads: CASSPTTGGSYNEQFF. The CDR3 bases are TGTGCCAGCAGTCCGACAACAGGGGGCTCCTACAATGAGCAGTTCTTC.

The rearrangement uses TRBV12-3 or TRBV12-4 and TRBJ2-1; 8 bases match TRBD2. J gave up 8 bases and V 7 bases, and 7 bases lay outside the gene matches. The CDR3 sequence is 13 residues long. CDR3 bases: TGTGCCAGCACCCCGGGGGGGGCGCATGAGCAGTTCTTC. Translating it yields CASTPGGAHEQFF.

V gene TRBV6-1 combines with J gene TRBJ1-1; D perhaps matches TRBD1 (5 bases). V was pared by 4 bases and J by 4 bases, with 19 bases between. The CDR3 totals 16 residues. Germline-derived CDR1 and CDR2 are MNHNS and SASEGT. The CDR3 region has the DNA TGTGCCAGCAGTGGGGGAAGGTGGGGGGAGGCCACTGAAGCTTTCTTT. This gives the protein CASSGGRWGEATEAFF.

The CDR3, as DNA: TGTGCCAGCAGCCAAGATCCTGGCCTGAAGGGGGACAGGGATGGCTACACCTTC. Translation gives CASSQDPGLKGDRDGYTF. V is TRBV4-2 and J is TRBJ1-2; 9 positions agree with TRBD1. This CDR3 has 18 residues. Germline CDR1 LGHNA, CDR2 YNFKEQ. With 0 bases clipped from V and 6 bases from J, the junction kept 14 bases outside the gene matches.

This clone was recorded a few times. The V gene is TRBV11-2, the J gene TRBJ2-2, with 9 bases aligning to TRBD2. In germline, CDR1 is SGHAT, CDR2 FQNNGV. The V and J ends lost 7 bases and 3 bases, in that order; junction bases with no gene match: 12. The CDR3 is 17 residues long. CDR3 sequence (DNA): TGTGCCAGCACCCTTAGCGGGGGCCGACTTCACACCGGGGAGCTGTTTTTT. This sequence encodes CASTLSGGRLHTGELFF.

V is TRBV6-4 and J is TRBJ2-3, with D possibly matching TRBD1 (5 bases). Trimming pared 3 bases from V and 2 bases from J, leaving 9 bases between. This CDR3 contains 14 residues. Germline CDR1 is MRHNA and CDR2 is SNTAGT. The CDR3 reads CASSEDSYTDTQYF. CDR3 in DNA: TGTGCCAGCAGTGAAGACAGCTACACAGATACGCAGTATTTT.

The sample holds one count of this clone. This chain joins TRBV5-4 and TRBJ2-1; 8 nucleotides match TRBD2. Trimming at V came to 4 bases and at J to 5 bases, leaving 11 bases not matched to a gene. The V gene's germline CDR1 is SGHNT and CDR2 YYREEE (reference sequence). The CDR3 is made up of 16 amino acids. CDR3 amino acids: CASSMSNSGADNEQFF. The DNA of the CDR3 is TGTGCCAGCAGCATGTCGAATAGCGGGGCTGACAATGAGCAGTTCTTC.

This chain joins TRBV5-1 and TRBJ2-2; TRBD2 might be the D (5 bases). V was shortened by 7 bases and J by 0 bases, with 10 bases between the two germline ends. The germline gives CDR1 SGHRS, CDR2 YFSETQ. The CDR3 extends over 14 amino acids. As DNA, the CDR3 is TGCGCCAGCTCCGGACTGGCGAACACCGGGGAGCTGTTTTTT. Residues: CASSGLANTGELFF.

This chain connects TRBV18 to TRBJ2-7, with 7 bases aligning to TRBD2. The CDR3 spans 13 residues. Trimming cost V 4 bases and J 6 bases; bases outside gene matches: 6. Germline assignment: CDR1 KGHSH and CDR2 LQKENI. CDR3 in amino acids: CASSLAGEREQYF. The CDR3 DNA is TGTGCCAGCTCACTTGCGGGGGAACGCGAGCAGTACTTC.

CDR3 nucleotide sequence: TGTGCCAGCAGCCAAGATCTTGGCGGCTACACCTTC. The encoded protein is CASSQDLGGYTF. The V call is TRBV3-1 (or the pseudogene TRBV3-2), the J call TRBJ1-2; no definite D call. The V and J ends lost 0 bases and 8 bases respectively, with 7 bases between them. Germline lookup yields CDR1 LGHDT and CDR2 YNNKEL (reference sequence). The CDR3 spans 12 residues.

This chain connects TRBV9 to TRBJ2-7; 7 bases align to TRBD1. The germline CDR1 and CDR2 sequences are SGDLS and YYNGEE. This CDR3 is 15 amino acids long. Trimming cost V 4 bases and J 3 bases; bases outside gene matches: 10. CDR3: CASSPRTGVNYEQYF. CDR3 DNA: TGTGCCAGCAGCCCCCGAACAGGGGTCAACTACGAGCAGTACTTC.

V and J are TRBV7-9 and TRBJ2-1; weak D call: TRBD2 (5 bases). V was shortened by 0 bases and J by 5 bases, with 8 bases between the two germline ends. The CDR3 contains 14 residues. The germline gives CDR1 SEHNR, CDR2 FQNEAQ (reference sequence). This CDR3 is CASSLAGADNEQFF. The DNA of the CDR3 is TGTGCCAGCAGCTTAGCGGGAGCCGACAATGAGCAGTTCTTC.

The chain employs TRBV5-1 and TRBJ1-1; D may be TRBD1 (6 bases). Deletions cut 0 bases from V and 1 base from J, with 10 bases between. Per germline, CDR1 SGHRS and CDR2 YFSETQ. The CDR3 consists of 15 residues. The CDR3 coding sequence is TGCGCCAGCAGCTTGGCCCGGACAGAGAACACTGAAGCTTTCTTT. This translates into CASSLARTENTEAFF.

The rearrangement uses TRBV13 and TRBJ2-7, with 11 positions matching TRBD2. In germline, CDR1 is PRHDT, CDR2 FYEKMQ (reference sequence). V shed 4 bases, J shed 4 bases, and the junction held 9 bases outside the gene matches. This CDR3 comprises 16 residues. The CDR3: CASSSRTSGSRYEQYF. In DNA form, the CDR3 reads TGTGCCAGCAGCTCACGAACTAGCGGGAGTCGTTACGAGCAGTACTTC.